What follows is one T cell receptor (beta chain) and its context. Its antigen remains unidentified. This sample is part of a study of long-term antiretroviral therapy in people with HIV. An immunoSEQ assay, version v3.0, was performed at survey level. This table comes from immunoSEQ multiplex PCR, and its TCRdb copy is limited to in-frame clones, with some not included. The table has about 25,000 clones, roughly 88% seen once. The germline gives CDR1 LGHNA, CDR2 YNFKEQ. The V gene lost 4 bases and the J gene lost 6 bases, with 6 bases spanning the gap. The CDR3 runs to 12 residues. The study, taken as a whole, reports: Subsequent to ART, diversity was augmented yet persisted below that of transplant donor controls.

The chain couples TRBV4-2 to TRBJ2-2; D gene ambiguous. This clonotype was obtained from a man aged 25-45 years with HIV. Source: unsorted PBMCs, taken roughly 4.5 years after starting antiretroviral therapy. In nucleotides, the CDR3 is TGTGCCAGCAGCCCTGCTCCCGGGGAGCTGTTTTTT. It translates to CASSPAPGELFF.